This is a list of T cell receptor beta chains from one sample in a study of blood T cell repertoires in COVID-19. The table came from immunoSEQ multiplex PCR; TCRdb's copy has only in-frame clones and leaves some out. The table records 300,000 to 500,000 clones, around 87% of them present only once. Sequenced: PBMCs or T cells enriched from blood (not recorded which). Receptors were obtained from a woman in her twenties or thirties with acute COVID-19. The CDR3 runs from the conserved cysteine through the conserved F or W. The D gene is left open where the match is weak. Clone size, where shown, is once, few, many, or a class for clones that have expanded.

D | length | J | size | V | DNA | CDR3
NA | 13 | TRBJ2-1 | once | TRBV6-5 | TGTGCCAGCACCCGTGGGACTTCAAGCGAGCAGTTCTTC | CASTRGTSSEQFF
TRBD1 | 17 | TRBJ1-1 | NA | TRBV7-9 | TGTGCCAGCAGCTTTCCGGGACAGGGATTGGCGAGCACTGAAGCTTTCTTT | CASSFPGQGLASTEAFF
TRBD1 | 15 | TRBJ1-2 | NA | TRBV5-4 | TGTGCCAGCAGCCGACAGGGGGGGGGTAGCTATGGCTACACCTTC | CASSRQGGGSYGYTF
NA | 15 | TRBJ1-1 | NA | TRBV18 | TGTGCCAGCTCACCAGTTGAATCAGGGTACACTGAAGCTTTCTTT | CASSPVESGYTEAFF
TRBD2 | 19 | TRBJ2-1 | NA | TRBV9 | TGTGCCAGCAGCGCAAGACCGGGACTAGCGGTGAGCTCCTACAATGAGCAGTTCTTC | CASSARPGLAVSSYNEQFF
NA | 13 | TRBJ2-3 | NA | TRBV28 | TGTGCCAGCAGTTTACGGCGGTTAGATACGCAGTATTTT | CASSLRRLDTQYF
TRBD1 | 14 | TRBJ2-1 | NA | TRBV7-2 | TGTGCCAGCAGCCCACAGACAGGGTCCAATGAGCAGTTCTTC | CASSPQTGSNEQFF
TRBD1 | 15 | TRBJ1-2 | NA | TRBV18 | TGTGCCAGCTCGCCACTTAAATCGACAGGGACCGACTACACCTTC | CASSPLKSTGTDYTF
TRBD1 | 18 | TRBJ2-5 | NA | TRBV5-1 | TGCGCCAGCAGCTTGTCGACGGGCAGGGGGCGCGTAGGAGAGACCCAGTACTTC | CASSLSTGRGRVGETQYF
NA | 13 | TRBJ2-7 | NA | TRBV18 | TGTGCCAGCTCACCGGGGAGCACCTACGAGCAGTACTTC | CASSPGSTYEQYF
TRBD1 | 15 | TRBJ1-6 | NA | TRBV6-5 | TGTGCCAGCAGTCTCCTGACAGGGACCGGTTCACCCCTCCACTTT | CASSLLTGTGSPLHF
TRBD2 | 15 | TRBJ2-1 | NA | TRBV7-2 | TGTGCCAGCAGCGTCCTGGGACTAGCGGGCGATGAGCAGTTCTTC | CASSVLGLAGDEQFF
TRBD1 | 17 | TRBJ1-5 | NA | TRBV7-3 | TGTGCCAGCAGTCAAGATCTTCAGGGGGCGCTAGGTCAGCCCCAGCATTTT | CASSQDLQGALGQPQHF
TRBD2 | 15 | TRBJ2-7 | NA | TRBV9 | TGTGCCAGCAGCACCGGTGGGGGAGGGATCTACGAGCAGTACTTC | CASSTGGGGIYEQYF
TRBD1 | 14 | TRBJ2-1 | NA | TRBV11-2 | TGTGCCAGCAGCTTAGGGACAGGTTACAATGAGCAGTTCTTC | CASSLGTGYNEQFF
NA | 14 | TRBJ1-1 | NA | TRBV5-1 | TGCGCCAGCAGCTTGGACACAGGGAACACTGAAGCTTTCTTT | CASSLDTGNTEAFF
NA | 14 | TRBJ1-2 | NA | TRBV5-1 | TGCGCCAGCAGCTTGGGGCAGGGTTACTATGGCTACACCTTC | CASSLGQGYYGYTF
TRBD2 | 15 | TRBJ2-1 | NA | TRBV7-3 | TGTGCCAGCAGCTCCCCAAGCGGGGGGGTCAATGAGCAGTTCTTC | CASSSPSGGVNEQFF
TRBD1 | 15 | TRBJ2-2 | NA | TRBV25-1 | TGTGCCAGCAGTGGAGGGGGCGCGGACACCGGGGAGCTGTTTTTT | CASSGGGADTGELFF
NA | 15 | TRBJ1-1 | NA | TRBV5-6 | TGTGCCAGCAGCTTAGATACAGGGAGTGGCACTGAAGCTTTCTTT | CASSLDTGSGTEAFF
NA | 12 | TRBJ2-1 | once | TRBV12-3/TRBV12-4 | TGTGCCAGCACCACAAGTTTCAATGAGCAGTTCTTC | CASTTSFNEQFF
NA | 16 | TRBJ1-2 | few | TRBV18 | TGTGCCAGCTCACCACCGGCGAACTGGGGCCCCTATGGCTACACCTTC | CASSPPANWGPYGYTF
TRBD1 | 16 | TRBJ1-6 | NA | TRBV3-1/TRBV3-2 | TGTGCCAGCAGCCAACGGGACAGGGTTATGCTCACACCCCTCCACTTT | CASSQRDRVMLTPLHF
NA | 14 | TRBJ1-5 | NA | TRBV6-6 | TGTGCCAGCAGCTTAAACATAGGAGGTCAGCCCCAGCATTTT | CASSLNIGGQPQHF
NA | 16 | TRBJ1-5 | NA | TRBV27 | TGTGCCAGCAGTTTTATTGGGGGCGATGGCAATCAGCCCCAGCATTTT | CASSFIGGDGNQPQHF
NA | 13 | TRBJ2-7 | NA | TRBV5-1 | TGCGCCAGCAGCTTGGCGGGGATACGCGAGCAGTACTTC | CASSLAGIREQYF
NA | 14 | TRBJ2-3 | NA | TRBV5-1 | TGCGCCAGCAGCGTGGGGAAGAGCGCAGATACGCAGTATTTT | CASSVGKSADTQYF
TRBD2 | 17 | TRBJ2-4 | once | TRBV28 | TGTGCCAGCAGTTTAGTGGGAGGGCAGGGAGCCAAAAACATTCAGTACTTC | CASSLVGGQGAKNIQYF
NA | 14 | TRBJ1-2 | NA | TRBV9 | TGTGCCAGCAGCGTAGGGACCGCGGACTATGGCTACACCTTT | CASSVGTADYGYTF
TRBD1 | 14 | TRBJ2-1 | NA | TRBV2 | TGTGCCAGCAGTGGCCGGGACAGTTACAATGAGCAGTTCTTC | CASSGRDSYNEQFF
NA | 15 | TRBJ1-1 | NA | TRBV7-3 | TGTGCCAGCAGCTTAGAGGCGACAGTGAACACTGAAGCTTTCTTT | CASSLEATVNTEAFF
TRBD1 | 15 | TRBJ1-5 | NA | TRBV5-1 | TGCGCCAGCAGCTTGGGGACAGGTGGGTTTCAGCCCCAGCATTTT | CASSLGTGGFQPQHF
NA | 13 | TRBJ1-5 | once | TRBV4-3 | TGCGCCAGCAGCCAAGACCGGCACGGGGAACAGCATTTT | CASSQDRHGEQHF
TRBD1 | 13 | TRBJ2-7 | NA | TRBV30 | TGTGCCTGGAGGGGGACAGGGTCCTACGAGCAGTACTTC | CAWRGTGSYEQYF
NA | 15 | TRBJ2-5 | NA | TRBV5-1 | TGCGCCAGCAGCCTTCTAGCGCGGGCAAGGGAGACCCAGTACTTC | CASSLLARARETQYF
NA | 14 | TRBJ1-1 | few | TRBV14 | TGTGCCAGCAGCCGCTTAGGGGGTAACACTGAAGCTTTCTTT | CASSRLGGNTEAFF
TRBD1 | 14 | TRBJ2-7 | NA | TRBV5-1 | TGCGCCAGCAAGACCGGGACAGGGTCGTTCGAGCAGTACTTC | CASKTGTGSFEQYF
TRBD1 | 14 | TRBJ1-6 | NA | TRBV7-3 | TGTGCCAGCAGCTCGGGACAGGGAGGATCACCCCTCCACTTT | CASSSGQGGSPLHF
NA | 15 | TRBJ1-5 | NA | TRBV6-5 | TGTGCCAGCAGTTATTCTGGGGCAGCAAATCAGCCCCAGCATTTT | CASSYSGAANQPQHF
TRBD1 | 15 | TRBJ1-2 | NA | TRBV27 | TGTGCCAGCAGACTCACCCGACAGGGTAACTATGGCTACACCTTC | CASRLTRQGNYGYTF
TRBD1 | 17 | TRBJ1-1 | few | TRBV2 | TGTGCCAGCAGCGGACCGGGACAGGATCGGGTAGAAACTGAAGCTTTCTTT | CASSGPGQDRVETEAFF
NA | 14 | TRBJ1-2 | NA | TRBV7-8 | TGTGCCAGCAGCTCGACAAGGGGTGTCGGTGGCTACACCTTC | CASSSTRGVGGYTF
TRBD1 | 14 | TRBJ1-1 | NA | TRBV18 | TGTGCCAGCTCACCGGACAGGAGGGGCACTGAAGCTTTCTTT | CASSPDRRGTEAFF
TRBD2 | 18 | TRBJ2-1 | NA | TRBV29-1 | TGCAGCGTTTTCGGACTAGCGGGGGTTCCCTCCTCCTACAATGAGCAGTTCTTC | CSVFGLAGVPSSYNEQFF
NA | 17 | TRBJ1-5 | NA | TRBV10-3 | TGTGCCATCAGTGACAAACAGGGTATTACGGGCAATCAGCCCCAGCATTTT | CAISDKQGITGNQPQHF
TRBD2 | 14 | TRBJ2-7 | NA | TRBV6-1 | TGTGCCAGCAGTGAGCGGGGGGGAAGGGACGAGCAGTACTTC | CASSERGGRDEQYF
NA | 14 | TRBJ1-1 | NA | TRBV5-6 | TGTGCCAGCAGCTTGGGGACATCGAACACTGAAGCTTTCTTT | CASSLGTSNTEAFF
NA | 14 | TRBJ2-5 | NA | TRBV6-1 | TGTGCCAGCAGTGAAGTCGGGGGAAGTAAGACCCAGTACTTC | CASSEVGGSKTQYF
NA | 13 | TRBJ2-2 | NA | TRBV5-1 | TGCGCCAGCCAGGGTCCGAACACCGGGGAGCTGTTTTTT | CASQGPNTGELFF
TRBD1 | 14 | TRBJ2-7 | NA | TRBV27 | TGTGCCAGCAGTTCTGGTGGGGACAGTCGCGAGCAGTACTTC | CASSSGGDSREQYF
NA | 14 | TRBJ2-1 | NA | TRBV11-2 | TGTGCCAGCAGCTTACTAAGTTCCTACAATGAGCAGTTCTTC | CASSLLSSYNEQFF
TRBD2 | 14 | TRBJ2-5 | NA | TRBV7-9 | TGTGCCAGCACCGCTAGCGGGGGGCCAGAGACCCAGTACTTC | CASTASGGPETQYF
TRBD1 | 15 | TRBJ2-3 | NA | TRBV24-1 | TGTGCCACCAGTGATCGATGGGACAGGGGAGATACGCAGTATTTT | CATSDRWDRGDTQYF
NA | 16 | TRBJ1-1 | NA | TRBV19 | TGTGCCAGTAGCGCTCCCCCACAGGGAGAAAACACTGAAGCTTTCTTT | CASSAPPQGENTEAFF
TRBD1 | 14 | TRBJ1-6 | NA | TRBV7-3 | TGTGCCAGCAGCACAGGGGTTCCCAATTCACCCCTCCACTTT | CASSTGVPNSPLHF